This TCR beta chain was found in a study of cytomegalovirus exposure and HLA in healthy donors (dated by TCRdb to about 2017). Broadly, across the study: An earlier analysis of about 560 of the donors reported 250 to 350 Gb of sequence data and some 110 million unique TCR beta sequences obtained from approximately 180 million T cells. An earlier analysis of some 600 of the donors applied high-throughput TCR beta sequencing to assess whether each TCR beta V gene segment acted as functional or pseudogenic. Rather than using new phenotypic data, the later analysis identified candidate immune exposures from TCR beta sequences and from how often those sequences occurred across donors. The study was designed to test whether signatures of past pathogen exposure could be identified by cataloging public T cell receptors. Of the roughly 400 genotyped donors, 70% to 90% were placed in the genetic ancestry cluster associated with self-reported Caucasian donors. Besides the first cohort of under 700 subjects, a separate validation cohort made up of 120 different subjects was used. Both class I and class II loci were covered by HLA typing, at four-digit resolution. The study combined high-throughput TCR immunosequencing, statistical association of individual TCRs with disease status, and machine learning to predict cytomegalovirus infection status. Typing coverage differed by locus: A, B, C, DRB1 and DQB1 were typed in about 620-630 donors, DQA1 in 522, DPA1 in over 600, and DPB1 in roughly 470. Donor age, sex, ethnicity and CMV serostatus were compiled together with the repertoire data. Every discovery cohort repertoire had been produced on one sequencing platform. To study patterns of TCR occurrence, a later analysis re-analyzed previously published TCR beta repertoires from hundreds of donors and added high-resolution HLA genotyping. In a later genetic analysis, genome-wide SNP genotypes for about three fifths of the roughly 670 donors were used, and that subset was treated as a discovery cohort. The study used immunosequencing to profile the T cell repertoires of several hundred subjects and linked those repertoires to cytomegalovirus serostatus. An early release that covered 640 HLA-typed donors contained approximately 300 gigabases of sequencing data and tens of millions of unique TCR sequences. Several DR-DQ haplotypes were handled as single units for association and clustering because linkage in the cohort was strong. Across some 400 genotyped donors of the cohort, an average of about 220,000 unique TCR beta nucleotide sequences per donor were sequenced, and approximately 17% of those sequences were non-productive. The investigation overall reported the following: In a later genetic analysis, a missense DCLRE1C variant was associated with V-gene and J-gene trimming of TCR beta chains, and the association was replicated in an independent cohort. In a later genetic analysis, fewer N-insertions in productive TCRs were reported among donors in an Asian-associated ancestry cluster than the roughly 710-donor mean. Sequencing depth was assumed to be roughly uniform across donors in the presence/absence analyses, though that assumption may not hold. Cytomegalovirus status was reported to be diagnosed by the classifier with high specificity and sensitivity in both the original and validation cohorts. In this cohort, only TCR beta chains were sequenced, and detectable features were limited by the absence of alpha or paired-chain data. In vitro tests confirmed that a few of the cytomegalovirus-associated TCR beta chains recognize cytomegalovirus antigens. The authors suggested that the approach could potentially be extended to other disease states and immunological phenotypes. In a later analysis, HLA-associated TCR beta chains showed more clonal expansion and lower generation probabilities than non-associated chains that were equally common. At a false discovery rate of 0.05, a later analysis linked around 17,000 TCR beta sequences to specific HLA alleles. A further reported finding was that TCR beta sequences accurately predicted the HLA-A and HLA-B alleles for most subjects in the first cohort. Assigning TCR associations to individual alleles was difficult when HLA alleles, especially DR and DQ, strongly co-occurred. A group of highly shared sequence variants was considered likely to be a technical artifact of the sequencing pipeline. In a later analysis, most CMV-associated TCR beta chains were found to appear HLA-restricted, with HLA associations seemingly driven largely by CMV exposure. Several of the top co-occurrence clusters appeared to be linked to parvovirus B19, influenza, CMV and Epstein-Barr virus, according to a later analysis. Most TCR sequences were observed very rarely across donors, whereas some public TCRs were present in many individuals. Because counts were too low, about 15 rarely observed V segments, including chromosome 9 orphons, were left out of the earlier analysis of about 620 of the donors. CMV serostatus was the only immune exposure information available for the cohort. The study listed around 160 TCR beta chains as associated with cytomegalovirus. In an earlier analysis of 450 to 750 of the donors, most TCR beta V segments appeared in productive rearrangements about 87% or about 30% of the time, broadly matching IMGT annotations. Correlated functional status among segregating V segments might be attributable to linkage disequilibrium, but an unknown experimental factor could not be ruled out. Because HLA typing was missing for some donors at each locus, association tests included only the typed subset. In a later analysis, the rate of TCR association differed among HLA loci, with DRB1 alleles having the most associated TCRs and HLA-C alleles having the fewest.

The cohort was made up of about 610 healthy bone marrow donors. At the time of sampling, all cohort members were nominally healthy, though unrecorded immune exposures were likely present. The donor was CMV seropositive and belonged to the group of over 250 seropositive cohort members. A peripheral blood sample was provided by each donor, and peripheral blood mononuclear cells were used for TCR beta sequencing. The Qiagen DNeasy Blood Extraction Kit was used to extract genomic DNA from the blood cell samples. Library preparation used the immunoSEQ multiplex PCR assay. The multiplex PCR relied on a mix of 60 forward primers for TCR Vbeta segments and 13 reverse primers for TCR Jbeta segments. A multiplex PCR assay on genomic DNA amplified the CDR3 region of rearranged TCR beta genes. The Illumina HiSeq System was used to sequence the amplified TCR beta libraries as 87-base-pair reads. In the authors' own workflow: A later analysis tallied 80 million to 95 million unique TCR beta chains across the 700 or so repertoires, and some 10 million of those chains were shared by two or more donors. To remove PCR and sequencing errors, raw reads were error-corrected and collapsed into unique sequences using a nearest-neighbor algorithm that merged closely related sequences. CDR3 sequences were aligned to IMGT reference sequences to assign V, D and J gene segments. Each retained sequence needed at least a six-nucleotide match to both a V gene segment and a J gene segment. A rearrangement counted as productive if the CDR3 had no stop codons and remained in frame with V and J, and every other rearrangement counted as non-productive. Following IMGT convention, CDR3 was defined as the stretch from the second conserved V-encoded cysteine to the conserved J-encoded phenylalanine. Sequences without an unambiguous match to a single V gene segment were excluded from the earlier analysis of a few hundred of the donors. An earlier analysis of some 500 of the donors classified V segments as functional when productive rearrangements were above 56.7% and as segregating when the standard deviation between donors was above 5%. A statistical classification framework was developed to diagnose cytomegalovirus status using the catalog of TCR beta chain sequences. In a later analysis, V and J genes were assigned by comparing TCR nucleotide sequences against IMGT/GENE-DB human TR gene sequences. The TCRdist pipeline was used in a later analysis to assign CDR3 sequences and most-parsimonious VDJ recombination scenarios. In a later analysis, each TCR beta chain was defined by its CDR3 amino acid sequence together with its V-gene family, and reads lacking a unique V-gene family were excluded. A later analysis removed 592 highly shared, low-generation-probability nucleotide sequences to deal with suspected cross-contamination and a sequencing artifact. A later analysis calculated a clonal expansion index for each public chain from normalized within-repertoire ranks of inferred template counts. Generation probabilities in a later analysis came from a VDJ recombination model fitted to out-of-frame rearrangements, and those results were checked against IGoR. In a later analysis, TCR-TCR, TCR-HLA and TCR-CMV co-occurrence was scored with hypergeometric tests, and a repertoire-size bias correction was applied to TCR pairs. False discovery rates were estimated in a later analysis by permuting HLA or CMV assignments 20 times. A later analysis grouped co-occurring TCRs with DBSCAN, adding TCRdist sequence similarity when clustering within HLA-allele-positive subsets. For co-occurrence clustering, repertoires with fewer than 30,000 or more than 120,000 public chains were excluded, along with 4 to 6 repertoires with anomalous nucleotide sharing. TCRdb stores this immuneACCESS table with in-frame sequences only. Part of the clones is absent; in the studies checked, under half of the shortfall reflects unresolved V genes, and no reason is known for the rest. The V and J calls and the clone size are those of that table, but D and trimming were determined from the DNA. The sample profile shows about 150,000 clones; about four fifths of them were found once. The ten largest clones represent less than 10% of the sample.

Comment on this clone: Its antigen target is currently unknown. Base-call qualities are not available, and no considerably larger clone is one nucleotide away.

The specimen was PBMCs. This sequence was found in a man aged 25-45 years in good health and CMV-seropositive.

In nucleotides, the sequence is TGCGCCAGCAGCTTTGGACAGGCAGTCTCCTGTGGCTACACCTTC. It codes for CASSFGQAVSCGYTF. The chain couples TRBV5-1 to TRBJ1-2, with 7 bases in between that match TRBD1. V ends up 2 bases short and J 7 bases short, with an unmatched junction base count of 11. CDR1 and CDR2, per the germline V gene, are SGHRS and YFSETQ. The CDR3 contains 15 residues, cysteine and phenylalanine counted. The CDR3 DNA has 45 bases and is translated from base 1.